A single sample is the source of the 32 T cell receptor beta chains below, sequenced in a study of cytotoxic CD8 clonotypes in ibrutinib-treated CLL. Method: immunoSEQ multiplex PCR; TCRdb's copy keeps in-frame clones and lacks some. The table lists 65,000 to 85,000 clones, just over 90% of them singletons. This sample comprised PBMCs, obtained after 12 months of ibrutinib treatment. These receptors came from a human donor with chronic lymphocytic leukemia.

This sequence joins TRBV28 and TRBJ1-4, with D possibly matching TRBD1 (5 bases). The CDR3 is 12 amino acids. Between the trimmed V and J ends, which lost 3 bases and 8 bases, there was a span of 7 bases. Looked up from germline, CDR1 is MDHEN and CDR2 is SYDVKM. This CDR3 reads CASSLGREKLFF. The CDR3 DNA reads TGTGCCAGCAGTTTGGGGCGGGAAAAACTGTTTTTT.

The chain has TRBV5-6 and TRBJ2-1, with 8 bases identical to TRBD2. This CDR3 spans 16 amino acids. Germline V gene lookup returns CDR1 SGHDT and CDR2 YYEEEE. J gave up 4 bases and V 0 bases, and 6 bases lay outside the gene matches. CDR3 in amino acids: CASSLGPGGPYNEQFF. The CDR3 DNA reads TGTGCCAGCAGCTTGGGCCCGGGAGGGCCTTACAATGAGCAGTTCTTC.

The rearrangement links TRBV5-1 to TRBJ2-7, with D possibly TRBD2 on 5 matching bases. Trimming cost V 0 bases and J 7 bases, with 14 bases left between them. Germline-derived CDR1 and CDR2 are SGHRS and YFSETQ. The CDR3 has 14 amino acids. In DNA form, the CDR3 reads TGCGCCAGCAGCTTGGGAGGACCCTCGGGGGAGCAGTACTTC. Translated: CASSLGGPSGEQYF.

This rearrangement joins TRBV5-4 to TRBJ2-1; no reliable D call. Germline CDR1 and CDR2: SGHNT and YYREEE (reference sequence). This CDR3 is built from 14 residues. V lost 7 bases and J lost 1, with 12 bases in between. The DNA of the CDR3 is TGTGCCAGCCAAAATGAGGAATCCTACAATGAGCAGTTCTTC. Its translation: CASQNEESYNEQFF. The variable domain in full, with the rest retrieved from reference TRBV5-4 and TRBJ2-1, is ETGVTQSPTHLIKTRGQQVTLRCSSQSGHNTVSWYQQALGQGPQFIFQYYREEENGRGNFPPRFSGLQFPNYSSELNVNALELDDSALYLCASQNEESYNEQFFGPGTRLTVL.

The V call is TRBV5-1, the J call TRBJ2-3, with D hard to call. The CDR3 has 11 residues. V was clipped by 4 bases and J by 3 bases, with 3 bases between them. Germline V gene sequence: CDR1 SGHRS, CDR2 YFSETQ. CDR3 region: CASSLTDTQYF. The CDR3 coding sequence is TGCGCCAGCAGCCTAACAGATACGCAGTATTTT.

CDR3: CASSMNDQETQYF. The CDR3 coding sequence is TGTGCCAGTAGTATGAACGACCAAGAGACCCAGTACTTC. The chain carries TRBV19 and TRBJ2-5; D is undetermined. The CDR3 has 13 residues. Germline V gives CDR1 LNHDA, CDR2 SQIVND (reference sequence). V shed 3 bases and J shed 0 bases, with 5 bases lying between them.

This clone was counted a single time. The rearrangement joins TRBV5-4 to TRBJ2-5; TRBD1 agrees at 11 bases. Trimming at V came to 3 bases and at J to 5 bases, leaving 9 bases not matched to a gene. This CDR3 spans 16 amino acids. Germline loops: CDR1 SGHNT, CDR2 YYREEE (reference sequence). CDR3 DNA sequence: TGTGCCAGCAGCTCGTTGTTGGGACAGGGGGTCGAGACCCAGTACTTC. Translated: CASSSLLGQGVETQYF.

The chain has TRBV7-6 and TRBJ2-1, with 12 bases aligning to TRBD2. This CDR3 region has 17 residues. V dropped 0 bases and J dropped 6; count of bases not matched to a gene: 6. Looked up from germline, CDR1 is SGHVS and CDR2 is FNYEAQ. CDR3 nucleotide sequence: TGTGCCAGCAGCTTAGCTTTACCTAGCGGGAGGGCCAATGAGCAGTTCTTC. Its translation is CASSLALPSGRANEQFF.

This clone was observed a single time. The J gene is TRBJ2-1, the V gene TRBV19; TRBD2 matches at 12 bases. Trimming at V came to 5 bases and at J to 7 bases, leaving 3 bases not matched to a gene. This CDR3 comprises 14 residues. Germline CDR1 and CDR2: LNHDA and SQIVND (reference sequence). CDR3 loop: CASSRTSGNNEQFF. The DNA of the CDR3 is TGTGCCAGTAGTCGGACTAGCGGGAATAATGAGCAGTTCTTC. Full variable domain (outside the CDR3, taken from reference TRBV19 and TRBJ2-1): DGGITQSPKYLFRKEGQNVTLSCEQNLNHDAMYWYRQDPGQGLRLIYYSQIVNDFQKGDIAEGYSVSREKKESFPLTVTSAQKNPTAFYLCASSRTSGNNEQFFGPGTRLTVL.

V usage is TRBV6-6 and J usage is TRBJ1-1; D not resolved. Looked up from germline, CDR1 is MNHNY and CDR2 is SVGAGI (reference sequence). V was shortened by 2 bases and J by 1 base, with 11 bases between the two germline ends. The CDR3 consists of 15 residues. The CDR3 protein is CASSYLRGRNTEAFF. Here the CDR3 DNA reads TGTGCCAGCAGTTACCTTAGAGGGAGGAACACTGAAGCTTTCTTT.

Details on this clone: Other DNA sequences of this sample code for an identical CDR3. The chain has TRBV19 and TRBJ2-1, with D tentatively TRBD1 (6 bases). This CDR3 has 16 amino acids. Germline V gives CDR1 LNHDA, CDR2 SQIVND (reference sequence). V was cut by 4 bases and J by 5 bases, with 18 bases left in between. The CDR3 DNA sequence: TGTGCCAGTAGTACTGACAGGATTGTAGGGAACAATGAGCAGTTCTTC. Its protein is CASSTDRIVGNNEQFF.

The chain uses TRBV19 and TRBJ2-1, with TRBD1 identical over 7 bases. The CDR3 covers 13 residues. The germline gives CDR1 LNHDA, CDR2 SQIVND (reference sequence). J gave up 4 bases and V 7 bases, and 4 bases lay outside the gene matches. CDR3: CASNQGQYNEQFF. The CDR3 DNA reads TGTGCCAGTAATCAGGGACAGTACAATGAGCAGTTCTTC.

The rearrangement joins TRBV7-3 to TRBJ2-2; no clear D gene. Per the germline V gene, CDR1 is SGHTA and CDR2 is FQGTGA. This CDR3 is built from 14 residues. Deletions cut 0 bases from V and 6 bases from J, with 8 bases between. The CDR3 loop reads CASSLTWGAGELFF. Here the CDR3 DNA reads TGTGCCAGCAGCTTAACTTGGGGTGCCGGGGAGCTGTTTTTT. The entire variable domain, with the rest obtained from reference TRBV7-3 and TRBJ2-2, is as follows: GAGVSQTPSNKVTEKGKYVELRCDPISGHTALYWYRQSLGQGPEFLIYFQGTGAADDSGLPNDRFFAVRPEGSVSTLKIQRTERGDSAVYLCASSLTWGAGELFFGEGSRLTVL.

The CDR3 protein is CASSLAASGSGETQYF. Here the CDR3 DNA reads TGCGCCAGCAGCTTGGCCGCTAGCGGGAGTGGGGAGACCCAGTACTTC. This chain connects TRBV5-1 to TRBJ2-5; TRBD2 matches 10 bases. With V trimmed by 0 bases and J by 5 bases, 7 bases remained unmatched. Germline V gene data show CDR1 as SGHRS and CDR2 as YFSETQ. The CDR3 is made up of 16 amino acids.

The gene calls are TRBV15 and TRBJ1-3; D gene unclear. CDR1 LNHNV and CDR2 YYDKDF come from the germline V gene (reference sequence). The CDR3 is 13 amino acids. The V gene lost 1 base and the J gene lost 7 bases, with 8 bases spanning the gap. The CDR3 sequence: CATSRVPSNTIYF. CDR3 nucleotide sequence: TGTGCCACCAGCAGAGTGCCTTCGAACACCATATATTTT. Full variable domain (remainder filled in from reference TRBV15 and TRBJ1-3): DAMVIQNPRYQVTQFGKPVTLSCSQTLNHNVMYWYQQKSSQAPKLLFHYYDKDFNNEADTPDNFQSRRPNTSFCFLDIRSPGLGDTAMYLCATSRVPSNTIYFGEGSWLTVV.

V usage is TRBV7-2 and J usage is TRBJ2-5, with a weak D call TRBD2 (6 bases). Trimming took off 4 bases at V and 1 base at J, with 10 bases between the two ends. This CDR3 region has 14 residues. CDR1 is SGHTA, CDR2 FQGNSA, per germline. CDR3 bases: TGTGCCAGCAGCTACTCGGGGGTCCAAGAGACCCAGTACTTC. Translated: CASSYSGVQETQYF.

V is TRBV19 and J is TRBJ1-1; D unclear. The CDR3 runs to 13 residues. The germline CDR1 and CDR2 sequences are LNHDA and SQIVND (reference sequence). Trimming took off 5 bases at V and 1 base at J, with 8 bases between the two ends. The CDR3 here is CASSFSSNTEAFF. The DNA for the CDR3 is TGTGCCAGTAGTTTCTCCTCGAACACTGAAGCTTTCTTT. The variable domain in full, completed from reference TRBV19 and TRBJ1-1, reads DGGITQSPKYLFRKEGQNVTLSCEQNLNHDAMYWYRQDPGQGLRLIYYSQIVNDFQKGDIAEGYSVSREKKESFPLTVTSAQKNPTAFYLCASSFSSNTEAFFGQGTRLTVV.

CDR3 nucleotide sequence: TGTGCCAGCAGAGTTGGGGAATACTCCTACGAGCAGTACTTC. It translates to CASRVGEYSYEQYF. The rearrangement links TRBV28 to TRBJ2-5; D remains unclear. The J call is doubtful: the DNA matches TRBJ2-7 better. CDR3 length equals 14 residues. Germline loops: CDR1 MDHEN, CDR2 SYDVKM.

V and J are TRBV28 and TRBJ2-2; 7 positions match TRBD1. The ends lost 6 bases at V and 3 bases at J; junction bases unmatched: 10. Looked up from germline, CDR1 is MDHEN and CDR2 is SYDVKM. The CDR3 is 16 residues long. The CDR3 loop is CASSYSTGTDTGELFF. Here the CDR3 DNA reads TGTGCCAGCAGCTACTCGACAGGGACGGACACCGGGGAGCTGTTTTTT.

The V gene is TRBV4-2, the J gene TRBJ2-6; D gene uncertain. The CDR3 runs to 13 residues. Trimming left V 4 bases short and J 0 bases short, with 1 base between. Germline-derived CDR1 and CDR2 are LGHNA and YNFKEQ. As DNA, the CDR3 is TGTGCCAGCAGCCGCTCTGGGGCCAACGTCCTGACTTTC. The encoded protein is CASSRSGANVLTF.

The chain links TRBV5-6 to TRBJ1-5, with 7 bases matching TRBD1. Germline trimming cut 1 base from V and 4 bases from J; bases unmatched to any gene: 5. The CDR3 is 15 residues long. CDR1 SGHDT and CDR2 YYEEEE come from the germline V gene. The CDR3 spells CASSLWTGTNQPQHF. CDR3 in DNA: TGTGCCAGCAGCTTGTGGACAGGTACAAATCAGCCCCAGCATTTT.

V gene TRBV6-1 combines with J gene TRBJ1-2; 12 bases are shared with TRBD1. J lost 4 bases, V lost 4 bases, and 16 bases had no gene match. Germline assignment: CDR1 MNHNS and CDR2 SASEGT. This CDR3 has 19 residues. CDR3 coding DNA: TGTGCCAGCAGTGGCCGGGACAGGGGGCGCCTGACCTCAATCTATGGCTACACCTTC. This gives the protein CASSGRDRGRLTSIYGYTF.

This clone came up once. This chain uses TRBV11-2 with TRBJ1-1; D not resolved. The V gene lost 0 bases and the J gene lost 10 bases, with 12 bases spanning the gap. Germline CDR1 and CDR2: SGHAT and FQNNGV. The CDR3 spans 13 residues. The CDR3 nucleotides read TGTGCCAGCAGCTTAGATCTAGAAGAGGGAGCTTTCTTT. It translates to CASSLDLEEGAFF.

V and J are TRBV27 and TRBJ2-5; D ambiguous. The germline V and J ends were trimmed by 2 bases and 2 bases, with 18 bases remaining between them. The germline CDR1 and CDR2 sequences are MNHEY and SMNVEV (reference sequence). CDR3 length equals 17 residues. Here the CDR3 reads CASSLNSGRALQETQYF. CDR3 sequence (DNA): TGTGCCAGCAGTTTAAACTCAGGACGTGCCTTACAAGAGACCCAGTACTTC.

The V and J genes are TRBV28 and TRBJ2-5, with no clear D. This CDR3 spans 12 amino acids. Germline CDR1 and CDR2: MDHEN and SYDVKM. Trimming removed 1 base from V and 4 bases from J, with 4 bases in between. The CDR3 region is CASSLFPETQYF. CDR3 sequence (DNA): TGTGCCAGCAGTTTATTCCCAGAGACCCAGTACTTC.

The J gene is TRBJ2-7, the V gene TRBV4-3; 8 nucleotides match TRBD1. Trimming removed 4 bases from V and 3 bases from J; junction bases left unmatched: 8. Germline V gene lookup returns CDR1 LGHNA and CDR2 YSLEER. The CDR3 covers 15 residues. DNA for the CDR3: TGCGCCAGCAGCCGTACCGGGACAGGAAGCTACGAGCAGTACTTC. Protein sequence: CASSRTGTGSYEQYF.

This chain joins TRBV18 and TRBJ2-7, with D unresolved. In germline, CDR1 is KGHSH, CDR2 LQKENI. The V end was cut by 2 bases, the J end by 6 bases, with 11 bases between. The CDR3 runs to 13 residues. CDR3: CASSPAVPAEQYF. CDR3 bases: TGTGCCAGCTCACCAGCCGTCCCTGCCGAGCAGTACTTC.

The chain uses TRBV7-8 and TRBJ2-5; D remains unclear. The CDR3 spans 11 residues. Germline V gives CDR1 SGHVS, CDR2 FQNEAQ. V was pared by 1 base and J by 9 bases, with 6 bases between. CDR3 coding DNA: TGTGCCAGCAGCTTAGGGCGGCCCCAGTACTTC. Its protein product is CASSLGRPQYF.

V gene TRBV5-6 combines with J gene TRBJ2-1; D is possibly TRBD2 (6 bases). CDR3 size: 14 residues. Trimming cost V 4 bases and J 7 bases, with 15 bases left between them. Germline CDR1 is SGHDT and CDR2 is YYEEEE. The chain's CDR3 is CASSILSGWNEQFF. The CDR3 DNA reads TGTGCCAGCAGCATCCTTAGCGGTTGGAATGAGCAGTTCTTC.

There are a few counts of this clone. The chain couples TRBV9 to TRBJ1-1; TRBD1 matches 8 bases. The germline V gene has CDR1 SGDLS and CDR2 YYNGEE. The CDR3 runs 14 residues. Trimming at V came to 0 bases and at J to 3 bases, leaving 1 base not matched to a gene. The CDR3 nucleotides read TGTGCCAGCAGCGTAGAGGGACAGGACACTGAAGCTTTCTTT. It translates to CASSVEGQDTEAFF.

The rearrangement links TRBV19 to TRBJ1-5; D might be TRBD1 (5 bases). The V end lost 6 bases, the J end lost 0 bases, and 9 bases lay between the germline ends. The germline gives CDR1 LNHDA, CDR2 SQIVND (reference sequence). The CDR3 sequence is 14 residues long. The CDR3 region is CASSRAYSNQPQHF. Written as DNA, the CDR3 is TGTGCCAGTAGCAGGGCCTATAGCAATCAGCCCCAGCATTTT.

The chain links TRBV14 to TRBJ2-1; 15 bases map to TRBD2. V gave up 0 bases and J gave up 10 bases; unmatched junction bases: 1. The CDR3 totals 15 residues. Germline V CDR1 and CDR2: SGHDN, FVKESK. In nucleotides, the CDR3 is TGTGCCAGCAGCCAAGATGGGACTAGCGGGAGGGAGCAGTTCTTC. Translating it yields CASSQDGTSGREQFF.